Listed below are T cell receptor beta chains from one sample, sequenced in a study of T cell responses to AZD1222 COVID-19 vaccine. Some clones are missing from TCRdb's copy, which holds only in-frame ones; the method was immunoSEQ multiplex PCR. The repertoire holds around 83,000 clones, with roughly nine tenths as singletons. The sample here was peripheral blood, taken on day 0 of AZD1222 vaccination. The receptors originated from an adult in good health. Each CDR3 is given with its conserved first and last residue. D genes are given only for firm matches. Part of the rows lack a size; the others show once, few, many or a class for expanded clones.

>NA|TRBV18|TRBJ1-1|NA
CASSGLMNTEAFF
TGTGCCAGCTCGGGACTTATGAACACTGAAGCTTTCTTT
>once|TRBV19|TRBJ2-1|NA
CASIGGLEQFF
TGTGCCAGTATTGGGGGGCTTGAGCAGTTCTTC
>NA|TRBV24-1|TRBJ2-2|NA
CATSENQLNTGELFF
TGTGCCACCAGTGAGAATCAACTGAACACCGGGGAGCTGTTTTTT
>NA|TRBV10-3|TRBJ2-3|NA
CAIREADLTDTQYF
TGTGCCATCAGGGAAGCGGACCTCACAGATACGCAGTATTTT
>NA|TRBV7-2|TRBJ1-5|TRBD1
CASSPRTGNQPQHF
TGTGCCAGCAGCCCTCGGACAGGGAATCAGCCCCAGCATTTT
>NA|TRBV10-3|TRBJ2-3|NA
CAIRISVGTDTQYF
TGTGCCATCAGGATTTCAGTCGGGACAGATACGCAGTATTTT
>NA|TRBV3-1/TRBV3-2|TRBJ1-5|NA
CASSLTGSNQPQHF
TGTGCCAGCAGCCTTACAGGGAGCAATCAGCCCCAGCATTTT
>NA|TRBV3-1/TRBV3-2|TRBJ2-1|NA
CASSQGFNEQFF
TGTGCCAGCAGCCAAGGCTTCAATGAGCAGTTCTTC
>NA|TRBV5-1|TRBJ1-1|NA
CASSFQGAMNTEAFF
TGCGCCAGCAGCTTCCAGGGCGCGATGAACACTGAAGCTTTCTTT
>NA|TRBV5-6|TRBJ2-1|TRBD1
CASSGQGMYEQFF
TGTGCCAGCTCAGGACAGGGAATGTATGAGCAGTTCTTC
>NA|TRBV5-4|TRBJ1-6|TRBD1
CASSPRDRGLNSPLHF
TGTGCCAGCAGCCCAAGGGACAGGGGGCTAAATTCACCCCTCCACTTT
>NA|TRBV19|TRBJ2-1|NA
CASRRSSGDYNEQFF
TGTGCCAGTAGAAGGTCGTCGGGAGACTACAATGAGCAGTTCTTC
>once|TRBV6-5|TRBJ2-7|NA
CASSSRAPREQYF
TGTGCCAGCAGTTCCAGGGCCCCGCGAGAGCAGTACTTC
>NA|TRBV9|TRBJ2-1|NA
CASSVGLHEQFF
TGTGCCAGCAGCGTAGGACTACATGAGCAGTTCTTC
>once|TRBV7-9|TRBJ2-3|NA
CASSLARRDSTDTQYF
TGTGCCAGCAGCTTAGCGCGCAGGGATAGCACAGATACGCAGTATTTT
>NA|TRBV5-8|TRBJ2-2|NA
CASSSGMTVLYTGELFF
TGTGCCAGCAGCTCCGGAATGACCGTGCTGTACACCGGGGAGCTGTTTTTT
>NA|TRBV30|TRBJ1-3|NA
CAWITQGHSGPSGNTIYF
TGTGCCTGGATAACCCAGGGACATTCGGGCCCCTCTGGAAACACCATATATTTT
>once|TRBV14|TRBJ1-6|NA
CASSHRGSGSPLHF
TGTGCCAGCAGCCATAGGGGAAGCGGCTCACCCCTCCACTTT
>once|TRBV30|TRBJ2-7|TRBD1
CAWTHRGRALDEQYF
TGTGCCTGGACCCACAGGGGCCGAGCCCTTGATGAGCAGTACTTC
>NA|TRBV7-8|TRBJ2-1|TRBD2
CASSYTSGRTPNEQFF
TGTGCCAGCAGCTACACTAGCGGGAGGACCCCGAATGAGCAGTTCTTC
>NA|TRBV6-5|TRBJ1-1|NA
CASKILGGTEAFF
TGTGCCAGCAAAATCTTGGGGGGCACTGAAGCTTTCTTT
>NA|TRBV6-5|TRBJ2-2|NA
CASNRRGDGELFF
TGTGCCAGCAACCGACGAGGGGACGGGGAGCTGTTTTTT
>NA|TRBV5-1|TRBJ2-1|NA
CASRDSGANEQFF
TGCGCCAGCAGGGACTCAGGGGCCAATGAGCAGTTCTTC
>few|TRBV4-3|TRBJ2-2|NA
CASSQGAANTGELFF
TGCGCCAGCAGCCAAGGTGCGGCGAACACCGGGGAGCTGTTTTTT
>NA|TRBV5-4|TRBJ2-5|NA
CASSRSRTNQETQYF
TGTGCCAGCAGCCGGAGCCGAACTAACCAAGAGACCCAGTACTTC
>NA|TRBV7-2|TRBJ2-7|NA
CASSLPGRRSYEQYF
TGTGCCAGCAGCTTACCGGGCCGGAGGAGTTACGAGCAGTACTTC
>NA|TRBV29-1|TRBJ1-3|TRBD1
CSVQDRGNGNTIYF
TGCAGCGTCCAGGACAGGGGGAATGGAAACACCATATATTTT
>NA|TRBV27|TRBJ1-2|NA
CASSFTSNYGYTF
TGTGCCAGCAGTTTCACAAGTAACTATGGCTACACCTTC
>NA|TRBV6-2/TRBV6-3|TRBJ2-7|TRBD2
CASSRKLAGGPYEQYF
TGTGCCAGCAGCCGCAAACTAGCGGGAGGGCCGTACGAGCAGTACTTC
>NA|TRBV28|TRBJ2-2|TRBD2
CASSFIVAGVTGELFF
TGTGCCAGCAGTTTTATCGTAGCGGGAGTAACCGGGGAGCTGTTTTTT
>NA|TRBV14|TRBJ1-6|NA
CASSQEGGSPLHF
TGTGCCAGCAGCCAAGAAGGTGGTTCACCCCTCCACTTT
>NA|TRBV2|TRBJ1-2|NA
CASSGRLRSYTF
TGTGCCAGCAGTGGGCGGCTCAGAAGCTACACCTTC
>NA|TRBV5-1|TRBJ2-7|NA
CASSLDPRSSYEQYF
TGCGCCAGCAGCCTAGACCCGCGGTCATCCTACGAGCAGTACTTC
>NA|TRBV7-3|TRBJ2-2|TRBD1
CASSSFLRGQYTGELFF
TGTGCCAGCAGCTCATTCCTCAGGGGGCAGTACACCGGGGAGCTGTTTTTT
>NA|TRBV2|TRBJ1-1|TRBD1
CASRDRGPEAFF
TGTGCCAGCCGGGACAGGGGGCCGGAAGCTTTCTTT
>NA|TRBV13|TRBJ1-2|NA
CASSAEDNYGYTF
TGTGCCAGCAGCGCCGAGGATAACTATGGCTACACCTTC